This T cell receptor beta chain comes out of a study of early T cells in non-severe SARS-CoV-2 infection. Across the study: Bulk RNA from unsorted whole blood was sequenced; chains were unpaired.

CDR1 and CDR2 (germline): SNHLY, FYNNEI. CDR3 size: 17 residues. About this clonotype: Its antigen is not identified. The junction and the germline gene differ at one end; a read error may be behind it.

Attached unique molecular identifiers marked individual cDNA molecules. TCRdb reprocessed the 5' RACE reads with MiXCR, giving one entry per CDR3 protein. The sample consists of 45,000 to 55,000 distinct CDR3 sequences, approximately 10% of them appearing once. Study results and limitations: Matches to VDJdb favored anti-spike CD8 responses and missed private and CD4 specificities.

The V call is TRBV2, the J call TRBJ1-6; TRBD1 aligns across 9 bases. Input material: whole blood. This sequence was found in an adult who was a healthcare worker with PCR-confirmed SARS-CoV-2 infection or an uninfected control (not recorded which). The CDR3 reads CASRSDRGGRSNSPLHF. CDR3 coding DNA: TGTGCCAGCAGATCGGACAGGGGCGGGCGGAGTAATTCACCCCTCCATTTT.